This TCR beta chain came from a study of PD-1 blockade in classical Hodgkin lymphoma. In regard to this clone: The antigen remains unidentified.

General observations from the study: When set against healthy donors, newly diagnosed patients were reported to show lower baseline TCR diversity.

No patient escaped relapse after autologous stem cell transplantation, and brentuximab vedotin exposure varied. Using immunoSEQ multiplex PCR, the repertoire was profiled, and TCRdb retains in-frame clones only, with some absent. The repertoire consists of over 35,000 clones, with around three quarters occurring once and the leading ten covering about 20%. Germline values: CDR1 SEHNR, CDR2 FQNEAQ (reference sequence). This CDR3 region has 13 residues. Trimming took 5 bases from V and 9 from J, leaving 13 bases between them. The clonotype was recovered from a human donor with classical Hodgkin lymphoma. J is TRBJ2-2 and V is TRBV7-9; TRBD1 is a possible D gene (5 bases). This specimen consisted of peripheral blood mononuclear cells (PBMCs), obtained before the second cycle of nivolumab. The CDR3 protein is CASSVDSVWELFF. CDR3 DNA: TGTGCCAGCAGCGTCGACAGTGTCTGGGAGCTGTTTTTT.